These 6 T cell receptor beta chains originate from one sample sequenced in a study of HIV-infected patients and healthy controls. Approximately 500 ng RNA was reverse transcribed with alpha and beta constant-region primers. Separate chain-specific third strand synthesis with multiplexing indices produced the alpha and beta libraries. In TCRdb, the 5' RACE reads were re-called with MiXCR into one record per CDR3 protein. Here the sample spans about 18,000 distinct CDR3 sequences, roughly a tenth being singletons. All unsorted peripheral T cells were captured because whole blood was used without fractionation. Sequenced sample: blood. The source is an adult in good health.

This clonotype was seen repeatedly, ten times or more. The V call is TRBV20-1, the J call TRBJ2-3; 7 bases fit TRBD1. There are 15 residues in the CDR3. V was pared by 4 bases and J by 4 bases, with 11 bases of the junction left unmatched. Germline-derived CDR1 and CDR2 are DFQATT and SNEGSKA (reference sequence). CDR3 region: CSAKKQGIAADTQYF. CDR3 in DNA: TGCAGTGCTAAAAAACAGGGGATAGCCGCAGATACGCAGTATTTT.

The V gene is TRBV7-2, the J gene TRBJ2-3; 7 bases map to TRBD2. Germline assignment: CDR1 SGHTA and CDR2 FQGNSA. The CDR3 runs to 15 residues. V trimming: 1 base; J trimming: 2 bases; junction bases outside the gene matches: 3. CDR3 amino acids: CASSLVGGVTDTQYF. The DNA for the CDR3 is TGTGCCAGCAGCTTAGTGGGGGGGGTCACAGATACGCAGTATTTT.

This clonotype was seen ten or more times. The CDR3 is CASRGRAGTGELFF. For the CDR3, the DNA is TGTGCCAGTAGGGGGAGGGCGGGCACCGGGGAGCTGTTTTTT. This chain uses TRBV19 with TRBJ2-2; TRBD2 matches at 7 bases. The junction had 5 bases not matched to a gene; V was cut back by 6 bases and J by 4 bases. CDR3 length: 14 residues. CDR1 is LNHDA and CDR2 is SQIVND in the germline V gene (reference sequence).

This clonotype was counted ten times or more. The chain uses TRBV6-2 or TRBV6-3 and TRBJ2-7; 7 positions agree with TRBD1. Germline V lookup: CDR1 MNHEY, CDR2 SVGEGT. The CDR3 totals 15 residues. The V and J ends lost 0 bases and 2 bases, in that order; junction bases with no gene match: 4. CDR3 in amino acids: CASSYSTTGPYEQYF. CDR3 nucleotides: TGTGCCAGCAGTTACTCCACGACAGGGCCCTACGAGCAGTACTTC.

The chain links TRBV30 to TRBJ2-4; 7 nucleotides align to TRBD1. J was trimmed by 6 bases and V by 2 bases; bases with no gene match: 7. Germline assignment: CDR1 GTSNPN and CDR2 SVGIG (reference sequence). The CDR3 contains 14 residues. CDR3 sequence: CAWSSTGSPNIQYF. Written as DNA, the CDR3 is TGTGCCTGGAGTTCGACAGGGTCGCCAAACATTCAGTACTTC.

This clonotype was picked up many times. V and J are TRBV28 and TRBJ2-1; D unresolved. This CDR3 is built from 11 residues. V was pared by 2 bases and J by 10 bases, with 6 bases between. Germline V gives CDR1 MDHEN, CDR2 SYDVKM. The CDR3, as DNA: TGTGCCAGCAGTTTAGTGGACGAGCAGTTCTTC. Its translation is CASSLVDEQFF. Filled out from reference TRBV28 and TRBJ2-1, the complete variable domain reads DVKVTQSSRYLVKRTGEKVFLECVQDMDHENMFWYRQDPGLGLRLIYFSYDVKMKEKGDIPEGYSVSREKKERFSLILESASTNQTSMYLCASSLVDEQFFGPGTRLTVL.